These 19 T cell receptor beta chains were all obtained from the same sample, sequenced in a study of OX40 agonist ivuxolimab in advanced cancers. Only in-frame clones appear in the TCRdb table, and some are missing; sequencing was by immunoSEQ multiplex PCR. This sample carries some 65,000 clones, approximately 81% of them seen once, and the ten largest clones take roughly 4%. The specimen was CD4+ or CD8+ T cells sorted from blood, collected in a trial of the OX40 agonist ivuxolimab. Every receptor here comes from an adult with an advanced solid tumor such as melanoma, head and neck, liver or kidney cancer.

This sequence joins TRBV27 and TRBJ1-1; TRBD1 might be the D (6 bases). This CDR3 contains 16 residues. The germline V gene has CDR1 MNHEY and CDR2 SMNVEV (reference sequence). V lost 10 bases and J lost 1, with 22 bases in between. The CDR3 loop is CAKGGTGVDGNTEAFF. The CDR3 DNA follows: TGTGCCAAGGGGGGGACTGGAGTAGATGGGAACACTGAAGCTTTCTTT.

This clone has only a few counts. V and J are TRBV19 and TRBJ2-7; the match to TRBD2 covers 7 bases. Germline V gives CDR1 LNHDA, CDR2 SQIVND (reference sequence). CDR3 size: 11 residues. V lost 7 bases to trimming and J lost 5 bases; unmatched junction nucleotides: 2. The CDR3 is CASKGGDEQYF. The CDR3 region has the DNA TGTGCCAGTAAGGGAGGGGACGAGCAGTACTTC.

V is TRBV30 and J is TRBJ2-6; D is unresolved. Germline CDR1 and CDR2: GTSNPN and SVGIG (reference sequence). V lost 6 bases and J 2 bases, leaving 11 bases between the germline ends. This CDR3 comprises 14 residues. The CDR3 sequence: CACPRVTGANVLTF. CDR3 in DNA: TGTGCCTGCCCGCGAGTGACTGGGGCCAACGTCCTGACTTTC.

This clone was detected only once. The genes are TRBV30 and TRBJ2-2; D might be TRBD2 (5 bases). V was shortened by 2 bases and J by 8 bases, with 9 bases between the two germline ends. This CDR3 is built from 12 residues. Germline V CDR1 and CDR2: GTSNPN, SVGIG (reference sequence). The CDR3 is CAWSSRAGELFF. The DNA for the CDR3 is TGTGCCTGGAGTTCGAGGGCGGGGGAGCTGTTTTTT.

The chain has TRBV9 and TRBJ2-5; TRBD1 matches at 12 bases. The V segment lost 3 bases and the J segment 4 bases; nucleotides outside the gene matches: 4. Germline V gene data show CDR1 as SGDLS and CDR2 as YYNGEE. There are 15 residues in the CDR3. CDR3 protein: CASSAGQGARETQYF. CDR3 DNA: TGTGCCAGCAGCGCGGGACAGGGGGCGCGAGAGACCCAGTACTTC. The variable domain in full, with the rest retrieved from reference TRBV9 and TRBJ2-5, is DSGVTQTPKHLITATGQRVTLRCSPRSGDLSVYWYQQSLDQGLQFLIQYYNGEERAKGNILERFSAQQFPDLHSELNLSSLELGDSALYFCASSAGQGARETQYFGPGTRLLVL.

The rearrangement joins TRBV7-9 to TRBJ1-2, with a weak D call TRBD1 (6 bases). The V gene lost 2 bases and the J gene lost 4 bases, with 11 bases spanning the gap. CDR1 and CDR2 (germline): SEHNR, FQNEAQ (reference sequence). The CDR3 is 14 residues long. The CDR3 nucleotides read TGTGCCAGCAGCTTAATGGACAGCTCCTATGGCTACACCTTC. It specifies CASSLMDSSYGYTF.

This clone was seen just once. This chain uses TRBV18 with TRBJ1-4, with D perhaps TRBD1 (5 bases). Germline CDR1 and CDR2: KGHSH and LQKENI. The germline V and J ends were trimmed by 4 bases and 3 bases, with 12 bases remaining between them. The CDR3 totals 15 residues. The CDR3 region has the DNA TGTGCCAGCTCACTATCACAGGAACCTAATGAAAAACTGTTTTTT. This translates into CASSLSQEPNEKLFF.

The chain uses TRBV4-3 and TRBJ2-3; 9 nucleotides match TRBD1. The length of the CDR3 is 16 residues. Germline CDR1 is LGHNA and CDR2 is YSLEER. After removal of 4 bases from V and 3 bases from J, the junction contained 8 bases not matched to a gene. The CDR3 is CASSLTGQGRTDTQYF. Written as DNA, the CDR3 is TGCGCCAGCAGCCTGACGGGACAGGGTCGTACAGATACGCAGTATTTT.

This sequence joins TRBV6-1 and TRBJ2-7, with 14 nucleotides matching TRBD2. Per the germline V gene, CDR1 is MNHNS and CDR2 is SASEGT. V shed 3 bases and J 5 bases; nucleotides not matched to a gene: 15. CDR3 length: 19 amino acids. For the CDR3, the DNA is TGTGCCAGCAGTGAGCTGGGACTAGCGGGAGTTCCGATCGAGGACGAGCAGTACTTC. It encodes CASSELGLAGVPIEDEQYF.

Concerning this clone itself: Other nucleotide sequences from this sample produce the same CDR3. The chain carries TRBV5-1 and TRBJ2-2; perhaps TRBD1 as D (6 bases). Trimming cost V 0 bases and J 1 base, with 7 bases left between them. The CDR3 runs to 15 residues. Per germline, CDR1 SGHRS and CDR2 YFSETQ. The CDR3 is CASSLAGQNTGELFF. In DNA form, the CDR3 reads TGCGCCAGCAGCTTGGCGGGACAGAACACCGGGGAGCTGTTTTTT.

The chain combines TRBV5-1 with TRBJ1-2, with D possibly TRBD1 on 6 matching bases. The CDR3 runs to 13 residues. With 4 bases removed from V and 6 bases from J, the gap between germline ends came to 13 bases. In germline, CDR1 is SGHRS, CDR2 YFSETQ. This CDR3 reads CASSSTGWDGYTF. The CDR3 region has the DNA TGCGCCAGCAGCAGCACAGGGTGGGATGGCTACACCTTC. Drawing the rest from reference TRBV5-1 and TRBJ1-2, the complete variable domain is KAGVTQTPRYLIKTRGQQVTLSCSPISGHRSVSWYQQTPGQGLQFLFEYFSETQRNKGNFPGRFSGRQFSNSRSEMNVSTLELGDSALYLCASSSTGWDGYTFGSGTRLTVV.

This chain links TRBV5-1 with TRBJ2-3; D possibly matches TRBD1 or TRBD2 (6 bases each). Germline CDR1 reads SGHRS; CDR2 reads YFSETQ. V was shortened by 1 base and J by 1 base, with 10 bases between the two germline ends. CDR3 length: 15 amino acids. CDR3 DNA: TGCGCCAGCAGCTTGTACGGGGGCGGCACAGATACGCAGTATTTT. This codes for CASSLYGGGTDTQYF.

The V and J genes are TRBV14 and TRBJ2-2; D is tentatively TRBD1 or TRBD2 (6 bases each). There are 18 residues in the CDR3. The ends were cut back, 2 bases at V and 0 bases at J, with 16 bases in the middle. Germline CDR1 SGHDN, CDR2 FVKESK. The CDR3, as DNA: TGTGCCAGCAGCCAACCCCAGGGGCGGGGCTCGAACACCGGGGAGCTGTTTTTT. Protein product: CASSQPQGRGSNTGELFF.

V usage is TRBV18 and J usage is TRBJ1-5; unclear D gene. Germline V CDR1 and CDR2: KGHSH, LQKENI. Trimming took 3 bases from V and 3 from J, leaving 9 bases between them. The CDR3 length is 14 residues. CDR3 sequence (DNA): TGTGCCAGCTCACCCTGGGCTCCCAATCAGCCCCAGCATTTT. Its translation: CASSPWAPNQPQHF.

The chain combines TRBV30 with TRBJ2-7, with a weak D call TRBD2 (6 bases). V was trimmed by 0 bases and J by 6 bases, leaving 15 bases between them. The germline V gene encodes CDR1 GTSNPN and CDR2 SVGIG (reference sequence). The length of the CDR3 is 14 residues. The DNA of the CDR3 is TGTGCCTGGAGTGTACGGGGGAACCCCAGCGAGCAGTACTTC. This codes for CAWSVRGNPSEQYF.

This clone was detected only once. The V gene is TRBV5-4, the J gene TRBJ1-2; 7 bases match TRBD1. The CDR3 sequence is 15 residues long. The V and J ends lost 6 bases and 6 bases, in that order; junction bases with no gene match: 14. Per germline, CDR1 SGHNT and CDR2 YYREEE (reference sequence). DNA of the CDR3: TGTGCCAGCACCGGATTGAGGGGGCGTAATGATGGCTACACCTTC. It is translated as CASTGLRGRNDGYTF.

The V gene is TRBV5-8, the J gene TRBJ1-1; D remains ambiguous. Germline CDR1 reads SGHTS; CDR2 reads YDEGEE. The CDR3 totals 14 residues. V was pared by 3 bases and J by 5 bases, with 14 bases between. The CDR3 nucleotides read TGTGCCAGCAGCTACCGGGTGTTACGGACTGAAGCTTTCTTT. This encodes CASSYRVLRTEAFF.

The chain recombines TRBV14 with TRBJ2-1, with 7 bases matching TRBD2. Germline-derived CDR1 and CDR2 are SGHDN and FVKESK. The CDR3 is made up of 16 amino acids. The J segment lost 3 bases and the V segment lost 4 bases, leaving 9 bases of the junction unmatched. The CDR3 loop reads CASSLEGSGNYNEQFF. The CDR3 nucleotides are TGTGCCAGCAGCCTTGAAGGGAGCGGGAACTACAATGAGCAGTTCTTC.

V and J are TRBV28 and TRBJ2-7; D is unclear. The CDR3 has 13 amino acids. V dropped 3 bases and J dropped 7 bases, with 13 bases sitting between them. Per the germline V gene, CDR1 is MDHEN and CDR2 is SYDVKM. The CDR3 sequence is CASSFLIPGEQYF. CDR3 nucleotides: TGTGCCAGCAGTTTTCTAATACCCGGAGAGCAGTACTTC.